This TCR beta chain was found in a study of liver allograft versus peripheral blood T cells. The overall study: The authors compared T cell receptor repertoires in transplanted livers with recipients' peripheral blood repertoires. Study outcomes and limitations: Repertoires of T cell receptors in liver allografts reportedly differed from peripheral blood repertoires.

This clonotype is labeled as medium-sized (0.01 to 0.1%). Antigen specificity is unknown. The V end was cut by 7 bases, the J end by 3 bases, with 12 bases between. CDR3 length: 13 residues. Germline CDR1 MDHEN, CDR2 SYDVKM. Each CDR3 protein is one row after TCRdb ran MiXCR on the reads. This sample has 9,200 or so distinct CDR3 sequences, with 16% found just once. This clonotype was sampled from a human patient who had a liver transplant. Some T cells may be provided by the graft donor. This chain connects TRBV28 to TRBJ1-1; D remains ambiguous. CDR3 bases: TGTGCCAGCACCCTTGGGCGGGACACTGAAGCTTTCTTT. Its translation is CASTLGRDTEAFF. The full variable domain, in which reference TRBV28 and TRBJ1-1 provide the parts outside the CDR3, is DVKVTQSSRYLVKRTGEKVFLECVQDMDHENMFWYRQDPGLGLRLIYFSYDVKMKEKGDIPEGYSVSREKKERFSLILESASTNQTSMYLCASTLGRDTEAFFGQGTRLTVV.